This entry describes one T cell receptor (beta chain). Its antigen is not identified. This specimen belongs to a study of cytomegalovirus exposure and HLA in healthy donors. About the research overall: A data release that came early held some 79 million unique TCRs from HLA-typed donors. The study, taken as a whole, reports: HLA allele associations emerged for around 15,000 TCR beta sequences in a later analysis, at 0.05 false discovery rate. Exclusion as indistinguishable affected some V segments, including TRBV6-2 and TRBV6-3. A later examination showed that TCR association rates differed by HLA locus, with DRB1 most and HLA-C fewest.

CDR1 SQVTM and CDR2 ANQGSEA come from the germline V gene. With 4 bases removed from V and 4 bases from J, the gap between germline ends came to 13 bases. CDR3 length: 13 residues. PCR employed 60 Vbeta and 13 Jbeta primers. TCRdb's table, derived via immunoSEQ multiplex PCR, lists solely in-frame clones and lacks some. The sample holds 140,000 or so clones, around 80% seen once. The rearrangement joins TRBV29-1 to TRBJ1-1, with D unclear. This receptor was identified in a man aged 40-49 years in good health and CMV-seronegative. What was sequenced was PBMCs. The CDR3 bases are TGCAGCGTTGGAGCGGGAGCAGGCACTGAAGCTTTCTTT. Protein sequence: CSVGAGAGTEAFF.